These 4 T cell receptor beta chains were sequenced from one sample in a study of radiotherapy plus CTLA-4 blockade in lung cancer. Measured with immunoSEQ multiplex PCR; TCRdb has only the in-frame clones, and not every one. The sample has about 72,000 clones; approximately 82% are singletons. The sequenced sample was peripheral blood, obtained from a patient treated with radiotherapy plus ipilimumab. The receptor source for this set is a human donor with non-small cell lung cancer who had a partial response to radiotherapy plus ipilimumab.

The J gene is TRBJ2-3, the V gene TRBV5-1; a weak D match, TRBD1 (6 bases). Germline values: CDR1 SGHRS, CDR2 YFSETQ. This CDR3 region has 15 residues. Deletions cut 4 bases from V and 0 bases from J, with 12 bases between. The CDR3, as DNA: TGCGCCAGCAGCCCAGGGGCACCTAGCACAGATACGCAGTATTTT. Translation gives CASSPGAPSTDTQYF.

The chain employs TRBV7-3 and TRBJ2-2; 15 bases fit TRBD2. Germline V gene data show CDR1 as SGHTA and CDR2 as FQGTGA. The V gene end was trimmed by 5 bases and the J gene end by 7 bases; junction bases not matched to a gene: 5. The CDR3 is 16 residues long. CDR3 region: CASSPMGLAGGGELFF. The CDR3 coding sequence is TGTGCCAGCAGCCCTATGGGACTAGCGGGGGGCGGGGAGCTGTTTTTT. The full variable domain, rest sourced from reference TRBV7-3 and TRBJ2-2, is GAGVSQTPSNKVTEKGKYVELRCDPISGHTALYWYRQSLGQGPEFLIYFQGTGAADDSGLPNDRFFAVRPEGSVSTLKIQRTERGDSAVYLCASSPMGLAGGGELFFGEGSRLTVL.

The table lists this clone with a few counts. The chain employs TRBV6-1 and TRBJ2-7; unclear D gene. With 1 base removed from V and 2 bases from J, the gap between germline ends came to 9 bases. Germline assignment: CDR1 MNHNS and CDR2 SASEGT. This CDR3 spans 14 amino acids. The CDR3 sequence is CASSEGGSAYEQYF. The CDR3 DNA sequence: TGTGCCAGCAGTGAAGGAGGCAGTGCCTACGAGCAGTACTTC.

The chain carries TRBV5-1 and TRBJ2-2, with D perhaps matching TRBD1 (6 bases). V lost 4 bases and J 6 bases, leaving 13 bases between the germline ends. CDR1 SGHRS and CDR2 YFSETQ come from the germline V gene. The CDR3 is 14 amino acids. The CDR3 reads CASSPGQLSGELFF. CDR3 nucleotide sequence: TGCGCCAGCAGCCCGGGACAACTATCCGGGGAGCTGTTTTTT.